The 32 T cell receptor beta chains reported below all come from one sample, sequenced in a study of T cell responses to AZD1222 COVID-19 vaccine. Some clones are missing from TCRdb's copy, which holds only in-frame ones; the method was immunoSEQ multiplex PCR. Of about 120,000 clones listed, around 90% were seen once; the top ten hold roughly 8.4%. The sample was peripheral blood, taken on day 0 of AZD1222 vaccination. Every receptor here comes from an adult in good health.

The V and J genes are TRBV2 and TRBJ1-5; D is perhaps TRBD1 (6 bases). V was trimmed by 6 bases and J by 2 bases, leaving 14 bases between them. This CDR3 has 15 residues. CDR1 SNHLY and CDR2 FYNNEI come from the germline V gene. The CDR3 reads CASREGGRGNQPQHF. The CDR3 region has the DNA TGTGCCAGCAGGGAGGGGGGACGGGGCAATCAGCCCCAGCATTTT.

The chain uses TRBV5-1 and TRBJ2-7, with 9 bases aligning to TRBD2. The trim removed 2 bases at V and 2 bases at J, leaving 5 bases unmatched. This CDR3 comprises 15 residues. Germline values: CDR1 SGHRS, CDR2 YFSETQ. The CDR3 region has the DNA TGCGCCAGCAGCTTAAAGACTAGCGGAGCCTACGAGCAGTACTTC. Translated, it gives CASSLKTSGAYEQYF. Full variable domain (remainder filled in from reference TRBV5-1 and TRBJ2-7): KAGVTQTPRYLIKTRGQQVTLSCSPISGHRSVSWYQQTPGQGLQFLFEYFSETQRNKGNFPGRFSGRQFSNSRSEMNVSTLELGDSALYLCASSLKTSGAYEQYFGPGTRLTVT.

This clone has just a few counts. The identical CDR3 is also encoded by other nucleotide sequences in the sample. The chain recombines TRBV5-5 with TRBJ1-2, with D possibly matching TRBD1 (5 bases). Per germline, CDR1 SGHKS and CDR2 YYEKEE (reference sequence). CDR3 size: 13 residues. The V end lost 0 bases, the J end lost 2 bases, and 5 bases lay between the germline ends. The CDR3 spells CASSLGGNYGYTF. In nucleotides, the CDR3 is TGTGCCAGCAGCTTGGGGGGGAACTATGGCTACACCTTC.

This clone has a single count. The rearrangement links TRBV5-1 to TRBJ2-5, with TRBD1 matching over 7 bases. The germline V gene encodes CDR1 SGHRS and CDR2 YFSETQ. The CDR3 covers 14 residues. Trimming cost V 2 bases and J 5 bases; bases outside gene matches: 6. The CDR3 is CASSFGTVGETQYF. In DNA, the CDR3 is TGCGCCAGCAGCTTCGGGACAGTTGGGGAGACCCAGTACTTC.

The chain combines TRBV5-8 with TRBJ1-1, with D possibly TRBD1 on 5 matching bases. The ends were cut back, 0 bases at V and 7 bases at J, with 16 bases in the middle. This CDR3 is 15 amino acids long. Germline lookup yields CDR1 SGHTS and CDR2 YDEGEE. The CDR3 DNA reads TGTGCCAGCAGCTTGGGGAGCAGGGTTGAGGGTGAAGCTTTCTTT. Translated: CASSLGSRVEGEAFF. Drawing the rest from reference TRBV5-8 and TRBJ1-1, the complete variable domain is EAGVTQSPTHLIKTRGQQATLRCSPISGHTSVYWYQQALGLGLQFLLWYDEGEERNRGNFPPRFSGRQFPNYSSELNVNALELEDSALYLCASSLGSRVEGEAFFGQGTRLTVV.

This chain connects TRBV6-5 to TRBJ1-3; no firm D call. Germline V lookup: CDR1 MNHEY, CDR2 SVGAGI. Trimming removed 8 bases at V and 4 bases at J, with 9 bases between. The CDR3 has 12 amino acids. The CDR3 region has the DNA TGTGCCAGCTGCGCGGTAGGAAACACCATATATTTT. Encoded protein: CASCAVGNTIYF.

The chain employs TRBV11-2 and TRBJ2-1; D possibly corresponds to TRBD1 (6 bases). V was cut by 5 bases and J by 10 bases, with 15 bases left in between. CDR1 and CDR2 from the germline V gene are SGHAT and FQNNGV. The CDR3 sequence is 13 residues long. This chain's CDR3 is CASSERWGLEQFF. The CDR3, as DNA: TGTGCCAGCAGCGAAAGGTGGGGGCTCGAGCAGTTCTTC.

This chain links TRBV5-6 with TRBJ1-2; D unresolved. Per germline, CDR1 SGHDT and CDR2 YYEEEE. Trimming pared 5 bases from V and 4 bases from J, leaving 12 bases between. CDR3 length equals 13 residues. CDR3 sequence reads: CASSRGGAYGYTF. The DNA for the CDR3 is TGTGCCAGCAGTAGAGGCGGCGCCTATGGCTACACCTTC.

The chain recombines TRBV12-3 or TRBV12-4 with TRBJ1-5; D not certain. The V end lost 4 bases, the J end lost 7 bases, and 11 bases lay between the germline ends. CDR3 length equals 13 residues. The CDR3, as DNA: TGTGCCAGCAGTTATGGCTTAGGACAGCCCCAGCATTTT. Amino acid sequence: CASSYGLGQPQHF.

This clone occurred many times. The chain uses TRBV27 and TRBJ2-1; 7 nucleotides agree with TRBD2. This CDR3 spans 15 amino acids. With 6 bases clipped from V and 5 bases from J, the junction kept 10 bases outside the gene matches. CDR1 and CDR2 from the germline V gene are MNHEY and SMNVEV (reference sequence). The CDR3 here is CASRISRGGDNEQFF. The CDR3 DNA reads TGTGCCAGCAGGATTTCTAGGGGAGGGGACAATGAGCAGTTCTTC.

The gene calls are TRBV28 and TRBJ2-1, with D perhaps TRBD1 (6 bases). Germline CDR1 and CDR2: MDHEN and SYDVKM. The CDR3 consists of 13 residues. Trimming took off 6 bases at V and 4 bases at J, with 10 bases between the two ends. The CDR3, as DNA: TGTGCCAGCAGCTCAGGGGCATACAATGAGCAGTTCTTC. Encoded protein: CASSSGAYNEQFF.

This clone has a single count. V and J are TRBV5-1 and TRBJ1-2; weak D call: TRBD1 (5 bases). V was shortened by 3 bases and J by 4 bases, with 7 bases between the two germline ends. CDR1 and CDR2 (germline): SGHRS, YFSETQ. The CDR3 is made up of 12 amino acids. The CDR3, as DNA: TGCGCCAGCAGCTGGGACGGCTATGGCTACACCTTC. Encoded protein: CASSWDGYGYTF.

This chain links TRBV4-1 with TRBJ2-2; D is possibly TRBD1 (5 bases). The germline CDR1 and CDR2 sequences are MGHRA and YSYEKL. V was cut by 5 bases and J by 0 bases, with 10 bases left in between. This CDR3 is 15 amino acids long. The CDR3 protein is CASSFHRSNTGELFF. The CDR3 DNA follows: TGCGCCAGCAGCTTCCACAGGTCGAACACCGGGGAGCTGTTTTTT.

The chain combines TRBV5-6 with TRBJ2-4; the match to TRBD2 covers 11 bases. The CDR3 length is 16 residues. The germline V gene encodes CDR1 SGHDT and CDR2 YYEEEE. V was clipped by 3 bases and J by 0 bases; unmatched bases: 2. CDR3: CASSWGTSGAKNIQYF. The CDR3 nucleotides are TGTGCCAGCAGCTGGGGGACTAGCGGAGCCAAAAACATTCAGTACTTC.

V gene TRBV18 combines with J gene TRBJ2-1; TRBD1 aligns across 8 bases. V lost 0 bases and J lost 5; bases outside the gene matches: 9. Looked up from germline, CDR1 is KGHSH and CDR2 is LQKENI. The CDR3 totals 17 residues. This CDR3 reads CASSPPGGQGWDNEQFF. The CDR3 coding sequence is TGTGCCAGCTCACCACCGGGCGGACAGGGTTGGGACAATGAGCAGTTCTTC. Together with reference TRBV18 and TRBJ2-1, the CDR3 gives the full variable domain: NAGVMQNPRHLVRRRGQEARLRCSPMKGHSHVYWYRQLPEEGLKFMVYLQKENIIDESGMPKERFSAEFPKEGPSILRIQQVVRGDSAAYFCASSPPGGQGWDNEQFFGPGTRLTVL.

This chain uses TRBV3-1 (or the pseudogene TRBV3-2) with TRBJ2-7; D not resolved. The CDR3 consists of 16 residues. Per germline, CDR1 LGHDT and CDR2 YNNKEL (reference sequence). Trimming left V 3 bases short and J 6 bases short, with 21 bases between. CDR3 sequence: CASSQNPPTVPGEQYF. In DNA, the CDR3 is TGTGCCAGCAGCCAGAACCCCCCGACGGTCCCCGGCGAGCAGTACTTC.

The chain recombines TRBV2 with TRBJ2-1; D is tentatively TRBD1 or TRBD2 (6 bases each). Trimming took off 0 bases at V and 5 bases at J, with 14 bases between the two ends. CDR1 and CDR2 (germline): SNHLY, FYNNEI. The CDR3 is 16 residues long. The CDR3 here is CASSEAQGTYHNEQFF. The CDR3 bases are TGTGCCAGCAGTGAAGCGCAGGGGACTTACCACAATGAGCAGTTCTTC.

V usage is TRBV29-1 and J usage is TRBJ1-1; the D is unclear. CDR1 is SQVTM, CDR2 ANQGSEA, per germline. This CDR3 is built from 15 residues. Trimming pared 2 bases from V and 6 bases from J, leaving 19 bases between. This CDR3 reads CSVETRRKPHPEAFF. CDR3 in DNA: TGCAGCGTTGAAACTAGAAGGAAACCTCACCCTGAAGCTTTCTTT.

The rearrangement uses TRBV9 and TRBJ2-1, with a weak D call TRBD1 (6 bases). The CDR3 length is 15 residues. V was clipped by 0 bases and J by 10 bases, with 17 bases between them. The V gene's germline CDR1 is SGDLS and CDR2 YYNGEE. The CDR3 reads CASSVEGQTTSEQFF. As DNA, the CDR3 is TGTGCCAGCAGCGTAGAAGGACAGACGACCTCGGAGCAGTTCTTC. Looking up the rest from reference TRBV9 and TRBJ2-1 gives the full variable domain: DSGVTQTPKHLITATGQRVTLRCSPRSGDLSVYWYQQSLDQGLQFLIQYYNGEERAKGNILERFSAQQFPDLHSELNLSSLELGDSALYFCASSVEGQTTSEQFFGPGTRLTVL.

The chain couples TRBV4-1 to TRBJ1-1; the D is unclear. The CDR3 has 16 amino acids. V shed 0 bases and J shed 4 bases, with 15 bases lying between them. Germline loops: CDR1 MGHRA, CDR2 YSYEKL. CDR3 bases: TGCGCCAGCAGCCAAGATTGGCCAGAACGGCCCACTGAAGCTTTCTTT. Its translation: CASSQDWPERPTEAFF.

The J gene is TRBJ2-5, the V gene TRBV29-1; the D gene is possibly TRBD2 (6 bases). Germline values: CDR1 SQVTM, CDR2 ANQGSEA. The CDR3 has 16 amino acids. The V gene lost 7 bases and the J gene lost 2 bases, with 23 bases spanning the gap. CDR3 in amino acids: CSARAGLARIQETQYF. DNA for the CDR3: TGCAGCGCTAGAGCGGGCCTAGCGCGTATTCAAGAGACCCAGTACTTC.

CDR3: CASMDEYEQYF. The CDR3 DNA reads as TGTGCCAGCATGGACGAGTACGAGCAGTACTTC. This rearrangement joins TRBV28 to TRBJ2-7, with no clear D. The CDR3 is 11 residues long. V lost 7 bases to trimming and J lost 4 bases, with 8 bases between them. Germline CDR1 reads MDHEN; CDR2 reads SYDVKM. Variable domain in full (rest from reference TRBV28 and TRBJ2-7): DVKVTQSSRYLVKRTGEKVFLECVQDMDHENMFWYRQDPGLGLRLIYFSYDVKMKEKGDIPEGYSVSREKKERFSLILESASTNQTSMYLCASMDEYEQYFGPGTRLTVT.

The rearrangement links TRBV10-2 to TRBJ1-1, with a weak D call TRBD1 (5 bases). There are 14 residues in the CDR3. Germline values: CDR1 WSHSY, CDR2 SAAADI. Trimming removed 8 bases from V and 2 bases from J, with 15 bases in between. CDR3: CASRDSSTNTEAFF. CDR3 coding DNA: TGCGCCAGCCGGGACTCCAGTACCAACACTGAAGCTTTCTTT.

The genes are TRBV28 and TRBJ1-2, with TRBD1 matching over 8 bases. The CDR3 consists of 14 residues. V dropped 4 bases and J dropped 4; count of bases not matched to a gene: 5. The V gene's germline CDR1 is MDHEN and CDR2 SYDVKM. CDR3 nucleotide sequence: TGTGCCAGCAGTTCCCTAGACAGGGGCTATGGCTACACCTTC. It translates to CASSSLDRGYGYTF.

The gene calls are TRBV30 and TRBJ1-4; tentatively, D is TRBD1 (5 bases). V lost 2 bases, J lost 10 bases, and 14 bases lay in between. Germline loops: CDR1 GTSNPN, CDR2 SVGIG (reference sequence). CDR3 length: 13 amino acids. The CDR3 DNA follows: TGTGCCTGGAGTCCCATCCTGGGGGTAAAACTGTTTTTT. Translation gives CAWSPILGVKLFF.

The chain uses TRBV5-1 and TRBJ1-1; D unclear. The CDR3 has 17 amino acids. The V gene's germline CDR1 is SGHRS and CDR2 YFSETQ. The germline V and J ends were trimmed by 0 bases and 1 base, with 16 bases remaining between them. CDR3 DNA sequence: TGCGCCAGCAGCTTGGGCGCTACAGTACGTTCGAACACTGAAGCTTTCTTT. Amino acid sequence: CASSLGATVRSNTEAFF.

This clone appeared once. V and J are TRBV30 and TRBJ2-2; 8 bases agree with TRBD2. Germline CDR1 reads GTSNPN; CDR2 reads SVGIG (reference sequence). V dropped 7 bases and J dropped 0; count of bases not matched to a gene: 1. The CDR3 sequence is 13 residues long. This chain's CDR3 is CAFGGANTGELFF. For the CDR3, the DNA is TGTGCCTTCGGGGGGGCGAACACCGGGGAGCTGTTTTTT.

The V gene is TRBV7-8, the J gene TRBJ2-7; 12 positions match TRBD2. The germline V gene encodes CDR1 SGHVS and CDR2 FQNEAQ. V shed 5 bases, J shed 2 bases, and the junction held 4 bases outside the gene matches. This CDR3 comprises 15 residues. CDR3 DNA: TGTGCCAGCAGCCCCCGGACTAGCGGGGCCTACGAGCAGTACTTC. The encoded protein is CASSPRTSGAYEQYF.

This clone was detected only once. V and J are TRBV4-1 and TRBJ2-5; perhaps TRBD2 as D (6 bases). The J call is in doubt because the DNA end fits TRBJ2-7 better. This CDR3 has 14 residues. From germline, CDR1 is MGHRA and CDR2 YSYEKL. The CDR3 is CASSQDGGLYEQYF. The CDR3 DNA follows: TGCGCCAGCAGCCAAGACGGGGGTTTATACGAGCAGTACTTC.

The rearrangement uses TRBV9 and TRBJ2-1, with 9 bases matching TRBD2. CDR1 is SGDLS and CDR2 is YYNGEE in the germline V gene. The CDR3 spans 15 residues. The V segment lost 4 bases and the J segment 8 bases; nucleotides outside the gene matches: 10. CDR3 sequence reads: CASSFTSGLPDEQFF. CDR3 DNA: TGTGCCAGCAGCTTCACTAGCGGGCTCCCAGATGAGCAGTTCTTC.

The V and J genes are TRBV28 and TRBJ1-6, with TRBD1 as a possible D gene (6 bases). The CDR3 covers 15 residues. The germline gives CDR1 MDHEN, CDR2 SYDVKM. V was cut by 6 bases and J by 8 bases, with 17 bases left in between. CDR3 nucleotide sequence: TGTGCCAGCAGGCCGCGGACAGCCGTGGATTCACCCCTCCACTTT. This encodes CASRPRTAVDSPLHF. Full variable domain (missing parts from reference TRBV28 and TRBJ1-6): DVKVTQSSRYLVKRTGEKVFLECVQDMDHENMFWYRQDPGLGLRLIYFSYDVKMKEKGDIPEGYSVSREKKERFSLILESASTNQTSMYLCASRPRTAVDSPLHFGNGTRLTVT.

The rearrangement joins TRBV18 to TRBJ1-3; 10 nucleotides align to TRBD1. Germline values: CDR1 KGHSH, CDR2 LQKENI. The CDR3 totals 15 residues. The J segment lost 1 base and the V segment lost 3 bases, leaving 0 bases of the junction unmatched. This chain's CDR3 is CASSPGQGSGNTIYF. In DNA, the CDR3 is TGTGCCAGCTCACCGGGACAGGGGTCTGGAAACACCATATATTTT.